This T cell receptor (beta chain) originates from a study of cytomegalovirus exposure and HLA in healthy donors. Whole-study findings and limits: The classifier reportedly diagnosed cytomegalovirus status with high sensitivity and specificity. The tendency of first-cohort TCR clusters to co-occur in the 100 to 150 validation repertoires was identified by a subsequent analysis.

Here immunoSEQ multiplex PCR was the method, and the copy in TCRdb shows in-frame clones only, minus some. The profile shows 50,000 to 80,000 clones, around 89% of them singletons. Of note for this clone: Its antigen is currently unknown.

The source material was PBMCs. The origin of this receptor is a woman aged 18-29 years in good health and CMV-seronegative.

CDR3 loop: CASSLADSGNTIYF. In nucleotides, the CDR3 is TGTGCCAGCAGCTTGGCGGACAGTGGAAACACCATATATTTT. The V gene is TRBV7-6, the J gene TRBJ1-3; a possible D gene is TRBD1 (6 bases). V lost 3 bases, J lost 3 bases, and 9 bases lay in between. The CDR3 runs 14 residues. Germline CDR1 and CDR2: SGHVS and FNYEAQ.